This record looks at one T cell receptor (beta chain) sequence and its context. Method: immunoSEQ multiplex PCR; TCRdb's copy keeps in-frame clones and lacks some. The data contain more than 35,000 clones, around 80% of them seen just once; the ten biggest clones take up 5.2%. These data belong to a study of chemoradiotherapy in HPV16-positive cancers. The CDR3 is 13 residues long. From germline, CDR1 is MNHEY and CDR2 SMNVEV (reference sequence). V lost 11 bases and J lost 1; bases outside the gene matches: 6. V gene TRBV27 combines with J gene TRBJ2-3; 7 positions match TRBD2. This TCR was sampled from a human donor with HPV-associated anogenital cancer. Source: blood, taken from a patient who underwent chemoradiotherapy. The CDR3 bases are TGTGCCGCCAGTCGGGAGGGCACAGATACGCAGTATTTT. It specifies CAASREGTDTQYF.